The text below deals with one T cell receptor (beta chain). Antigen: not known. The sample belongs to a study of cytomegalovirus exposure and HLA in healthy donors. V was clipped by 0 bases and J by 0 bases; unmatched bases: 3. Germline V gene data show CDR1 as GTSNPN and CDR2 as SVGIG (reference sequence). The CDR3 sequence is 15 residues long. PCR primers comprised 60 Vbeta and 13 Jbeta primers. Authors' methods: There were about 88 million unique TCR beta chains by a later count, and about 12 million of them were shared. The table came from immunoSEQ multiplex PCR; TCRdb's copy has only in-frame clones and leaves some out. Clone size and V and J calls were adopted from that table, with D and trimming inferred from the DNA. The table lists about 69,000 clones, about 74% of them singletons. Notes on the study in general: In a later analysis, donors in an Asian-associated ancestry cluster reportedly had fewer N-insertions in productive TCRs than the cohort mean.

This TCR came from a woman between 55 and 75 years old in good health and CMV-seropositive. This rearrangement joins TRBV30 to TRBJ1-1; 8 bases fit TRBD1. Material: PBMCs. CDR3 nucleotide sequence: TGTGCCTGGAGTGTACTGGGACAGGTGAACACTGAAGCTTTCTTT. Amino acids: CAWSVLGQVNTEAFF.